This T cell receptor beta chain derives from a study of blood T cell repertoires in COVID-19 (dated by TCRdb to 2018 to 2020). Turning to the overall study: Samples covering the acute and convalescent phases of COVID-19 were provided by collaborators in the United States, Italy and Spain. The repertoires were released in a freely available public database intended as a resource for research on the immune response to SARS-CoV-2. The prospective study material was composed of cDNA or gDNA derived from T cells, B-cell-depleted T cells, or PBMCs. Where available, HLA class I and class II types were obtained from metadata supplied by the sample provider rather than from assay-based typing. A de-identified subject ID, COVID-19 status, age in years and sex were almost always included in the sample metadata. The dataset comprised deeply sampled blood TCRbeta repertoires from subjects exposed to, actively infected with, or recovered from COVID-19. Samples came from the ongoing ImmuneRACE study (first 160 participants) plus 1,254 subjects from 6 global collaborators.

This clone has more than one count but fewer than ten. No antigen is known for it. One base away there is no much larger clone; base qualities are not given. The paper as a whole reports these results and caveats: Clinical and demographic metadata were provided uncurated, with the amount varying by source and participant.

TCRbeta CDR3 regions were amplified from genomic DNA using the immunoSEQ Assay, a bias-controlled multiplex PCR. The study's own analysis went as follows. The number of nucleated cells in each sample was estimated from the amplification of reference gene primers within the assay. To quantify the absolute abundance of each unique TCRbeta CDR3 rearrangement, sequence reads were collapsed and filtered. For each sample, productive Simpson clonality was calculated as the square root of Simpson's diversity index over productive rearrangements. TCRdb provides this immuneACCESS table in a form limited to in-frame rearrangements. Some clones are lacking; in checked studies, under half of them reflect an unresolved V gene, and why the rest are absent is not known. D and trimming were read from the DNA, whereas the V and J calls and clone size are those reported in that table. Within this sample are 75,000 to 100,000 clones, with roughly four fifths of them counted one time only. 21% of the sample belongs to the ten largest clones.

Each collaborating institution followed its own protocols to collect whole blood in K2EDTA tubes. For TCRbeta analysis, collaborator samples were shipped as frozen whole blood, as isolated PBMCs, or as DNA extracted from either sample type. In the germline V gene (reference sequence), CDR1 corresponds to SEHNR and CDR2 to FQNEAQ. The junction carries 9 bases between V and J, which are trimmed by 1 base and 1 base respectively. Its CDR3 holds 15 amino acids, cysteine through phenylalanine. CDR3 DNA is the only sequence kept; it has 45 bases, read in frame from the first base. The chain links TRBV7-9 with TRBJ2-3; the D gene identity is not certain. Input material: peripheral blood. This receptor was identified in a human donor in a cohort sampled during active COVID-19. The CDR3 here reads CASSLGSPGTDTQYF. The nucleotide sequence is given as TGTGCCAGCAGCTTAGGCTCCCCAGGCACAGATACGCAGTATTTT.